A selection of T cell receptor beta chains follows, all from one sample in a study of identical twins. TCRdb reprocessed the 5' RACE reads with MiXCR, giving one entry per CDR3 protein. The data show approximately 470,000 distinct CDR3 sequences, with 14% seen just once and roughly 0.56% held by the top ten. These sequences were also reported in another study, on yellow fever vaccine responses in identical twins.

The material sequenced was CD4+ T cells sorted from blood. The receptors come from a woman aged 18-35 years in good health. The CDR3 runs from the conserved cysteine through the conserved F or W. Fields, in order: clone size, D gene, V gene, J gene, CDR3 DNA, CDR3 protein. A D gene is named only where the DNA matches it firmly. Expanded clones get a size class; other rows say once, few or many, or leave the size out.

>few|.|TRBV28|TRBJ2-7
TGTGCCAGCAGTTTAATCGGAGGGGCCCTCTACGAGCAGTACTTC
CASSLIGGALYEQYF
>few|TRBD1|TRBV20-1|TRBJ1-5
TGCAGTGCTAGAGATTCCTACAGGGGTAACAATCAGCCCCAGCATTTT
CSARDSYRGNNQPQHF
>.|.|TRBV18|TRBJ1-5
TGTGCCAGCTCCAACGGCGGGGGCCGCCAGCCCCAGCATTTT
CASSNGGGRQPQHF
>.|.|TRBV15|TRBJ2-1
TGTGCCACCAGCAGAGAGTTGGGTGGGGGCCGGAGCTCCTACAATGAGCAGTTCTTC
CATSRELGGGRSSYNEQFF
>.|TRBD1|TRBV29-1|TRBJ2-1
TGCAGCGTTGAAGGGATCCGGTCGGACAGGGGCAACCTCCCGCCCAATGAGCAGTTCTTC
CSVEGIRSDRGNLPPNEQFF
>few|TRBD1|TRBV19|TRBJ1-5
TGTGCCAGTAGTATAGCCAGGGGGCATCAGCCCCAGCATTTT
CASSIARGHQPQHF
>.|.|TRBV5-1|TRBJ2-7
TGCGCCAGCAGCTTGGGGCCCAGGGCCCACGAGCAGTACTTC
CASSLGPRAHEQYF
>.|.|TRBV12-3/TRBV12-4|TRBJ1-3
TGTGCCAGCAGTTTTGTGGGGGGAGCCGACTCTGGAAACACCATATATTTT
CASSFVGGADSGNTIYF
>many|TRBD1|TRBV28|TRBJ1-2
TGTGCCAGCAGTTTGCACGGACAGGGTACATCCTATGGCTACACCTTC
CASSLHGQGTSYGYTF
>few|.|TRBV27|TRBJ2-7
TGTGCCAGCAGTACGGGTTTCGGCTACGAGCAGTACTTC
CASSTGFGYEQYF
>.|TRBD2|TRBV7-2|TRBJ2-5
TGTGCCAGCAGCATAGGACTAGCGGGAGGTCAGGAGACCCAGTACTTC
CASSIGLAGGQETQYF
>.|.|TRBV2|TRBJ2-3
TGTGCCAGCAGTGAGGGCGGCCTAAGCACAGATACGCAGTATTTT
CASSEGGLSTDTQYF
>.|TRBD2|TRBV7-9|TRBJ2-1
TGTGCCAGCAGCCGTCCCGGGACTAGGAGGGATTCTGAGCAGTTCTTC
CASSRPGTRRDSEQFF
>few|.|TRBV12-3/TRBV12-4|TRBJ2-7
TGTGCCAGCAGTTTACACGGGATGCCCGAGCAGTACTTC
CASSLHGMPEQYF
>few|TRBD1|TRBV7-9|TRBJ2-7
TGTGCCAGCAGCTTGGACAGGGGGCGCGACGAGCAGTACTTC
CASSLDRGRDEQYF
>few|.|TRBV20-1|TRBJ2-2
TGCAGTGCTAGCCCGACTAAGAACACCGGGGAGCTGTTTTTT
CSASPTKNTGELFF
>.|.|TRBV2|TRBJ2-6
TGTGCCAGCAGTGAGGAATGGGTGCCTGGGGCCAACGTCCTGACTTTC
CASSEEWVPGANVLTF
>few|.|TRBV27|TRBJ2-5
TGTGCCAGCAGTTTATCCAGTTGGGAGACCCAGTACTTC
CASSLSSWETQYF
>many|TRBD1|TRBV29-1|TRBJ2-1
TGCAGCGTTCTACAGGGGAACTCCTACAATGAGCAGTTCTTC
CSVLQGNSYNEQFF
>.|.|TRBV14|TRBJ1-2
TGTGCCAGCAGCCCACAAACGCATTATGGCTACACCTTC
CASSPQTHYGYTF
>.|.|TRBV5-1|TRBJ2-3
TGCGCCAGCAGCTTGGAATCCGGCGATACGCAGTATTTT
CASSLESGDTQYF
>few|TRBD1|TRBV27|TRBJ2-7
TGTGCCAGCAGCAAAGGACAGGTCTACGAGCAGTACTTC
CASSKGQVYEQYF
>few|.|TRBV5-1|TRBJ2-5
TGCGCCAGCAGCTTGGAGCGGCGGTACCAAGAGACCCAGTACTTC
CASSLERRYQETQYF
>many|.|TRBV4-2|TRBJ2-1
TGTGCCAGCAGCCAAGGACTCACCGGCAAGGAGCAGTTCTTC
CASSQGLTGKEQFF
>few|.|TRBV5-1|TRBJ2-2
TGCGCCAGCAGCTTACAAGGGTTCACCGGGGAGCTGTTTTTT
CASSLQGFTGELFF
>few|.|TRBV27|TRBJ2-7
TGTGCCAGCAACCCTCGGACACTAACCGCGGCGTACTTC
CASNPRTLTAAYF
>.|TRBD1|TRBV25-1|TRBJ2-5
TGTGCCAGCAGCCAAGCCGGGACAGGGGTGGAGGAGACCCAGTACTTC
CASSQAGTGVEETQYF
>.|TRBD1|TRBV15|TRBJ1-5
TGTGCCACCAGCAGGTGGGACAGGGGGCATCAGCCCCAGCATTTT
CATSRWDRGHQPQHF
>few|TRBD2|TRBV18|TRBJ2-5
TGTGCCAGCTCACCTAGGCTAGCGGAAGAGACCCAGTACTTC
CASSPRLAEETQYF
>.|TRBD2|TRBV5-1|TRBJ2-7
TGCGCCAGCAGCTCGACGGGACTAGCGGGAAGGTACGAGCAGTACTTC
CASSSTGLAGRYEQYF
>many|.|TRBV7-9|TRBJ2-4
TGTGCCAGCAGCCCAAACAAAAACATTCAGTACTTC
CASSPNKNIQYF
>few|.|TRBV4-1|TRBJ1-4
TGCGCCAGCAGCCAAGATCGGACGGTGAATGAAAAACTGTTTTTT
CASSQDRTVNEKLFF
>.|TRBD1|TRBV25-1|TRBJ2-5
TGTGCCAGCGGAGAAGGGACAGGGAGACTCCAAGAGACCCAGTACTTC
CASGEGTGRLQETQYF
>.|TRBD2|TRBV7-2|TRBJ2-7
TGTGCCAGCAGCTTAGGACTAGCGGGGGACACGTACGAACAGTACTTC
CASSLGLAGDTYEQYF
>.|TRBD2|TRBV6-5|TRBJ2-5
TGTGCCAGCAGTTACTCGAAAACTAGCGGGGGGCAAGAGACCCAGTACTTC
CASSYSKTSGGQETQYF
>few|TRBD2|TRBV12-3/TRBV12-4|TRBJ2-3
TGTGCCAGCAGTTTAGGCGGGAGACCCACAGATACGCAGTATTTT
CASSLGGRPTDTQYF
>.|.|TRBV18|TRBJ2-1
TGTGCCAGCTCACCAAGTGGGCTAGCACAATACAATGAGCAGTTCTTC
CASSPSGLAQYNEQFF
>few|.|TRBV12-3/TRBV12-4|TRBJ2-3
TGTGCCAGCACCTCGCGGAGGGGGAACACAGATACGCAGTATTTT
CASTSRRGNTDTQYF
>.|TRBD1|TRBV5-1|TRBJ2-2
TGCGCCAGCAGCCGGGACAGGGGTGTTAACACCGGGGAGCTGTTTTTT
CASSRDRGVNTGELFF
>few|.|TRBV16|TRBJ2-7
TGTGCCAGCAGCCAATCGGTGAGCTCCTACGAGCAGTACTTC
CASSQSVSSYEQYF
>.|.|TRBV29-1|TRBJ2-3
TGCAGCGTTATCGGGTCAGCCTTTCTCACAGATACGCAGTATTTT
CSVIGSAFLTDTQYF
>many|.|TRBV4-3|TRBJ1-6
TGCGCCAGCAGCCAGGATGACAGAAGCTCCTATAATTCACCCCTCCACTTT
CASSQDDRSSYNSPLHF
>few|.|TRBV7-9|TRBJ2-1
TGTGCCAGCAGCCCTGGGACTTCCCCCTACAATGAGCAGTTCTTC
CASSPGTSPYNEQFF
>few|TRBD2|TRBV20-1|TRBJ2-1
TGCAGTGCGAATTTAGCGGGGAGGTTGTTGAATGAGCAGTTCTTC
CSANLAGRLLNEQFF
>.|.|TRBV29-1|TRBJ2-1
TGCAGCGTTGAAACAGCGGGCAATGAGCAGTTCTTC
CSVETAGNEQFF
>.|.|TRBV21-1|TRBJ2-2
TGTGCCAGCAGCAAGCCCAGTGGACAGGGGGCGGGCGGGGAGCTGTTTTTT
CASSKPSGQGAGGELFF
>.|.|TRBV2|TRBJ2-5
TGTGCCAGCAGTGACTGGGCAGAGACCCAGTACTTC
CASSDWAETQYF
>few|.|TRBV3-1|TRBJ2-1
TGTGCCAGCAGCCGCGGATGGGAGAGGCAGTTCTTC
CASSRGWERQFF
>few|TRBD2|TRBV5-1|TRBJ2-1
TGCGCCAGCAGCTTGGGTGGAGCGGGAGACAATGAGCAGTTCTTC
CASSLGGAGDNEQFF